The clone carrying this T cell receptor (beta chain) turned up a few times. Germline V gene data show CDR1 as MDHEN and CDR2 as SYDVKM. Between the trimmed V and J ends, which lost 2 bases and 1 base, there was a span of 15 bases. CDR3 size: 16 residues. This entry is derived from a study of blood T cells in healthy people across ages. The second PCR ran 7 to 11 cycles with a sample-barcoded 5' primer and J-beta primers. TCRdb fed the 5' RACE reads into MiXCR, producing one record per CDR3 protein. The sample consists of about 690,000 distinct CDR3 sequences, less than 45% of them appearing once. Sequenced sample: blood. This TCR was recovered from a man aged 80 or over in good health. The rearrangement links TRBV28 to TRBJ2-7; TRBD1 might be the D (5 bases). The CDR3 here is CASSLISQGGSYEQYF. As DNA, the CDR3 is TGTGCCAGCAGTTTAATCTCCCAGGGCGGATCCTACGAGCAGTACTTC. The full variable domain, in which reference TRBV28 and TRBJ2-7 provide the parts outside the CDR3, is DVKVTQSSRYLVKRTGEKVFLECVQDMDHENMFWYRQDPGLGLRLIYFSYDVKMKEKGDIPEGYSVSREKKERFSLILESASTNQTSMYLCASSLISQGGSYEQYFGPGTRLTVT.